The subject of this entry is one T cell receptor beta chain. The CDR3 has 17 amino acids. Germline CDR1 is KGHSH and CDR2 is LQKENI. V was shortened by 0 bases and J by 0 bases, with 12 bases between the two germline ends. The data stem from a study of T cell responses to AZD1222 COVID-19 vaccine. The data were produced by immunoSEQ multiplex PCR, yet TCRdb's version contains in-frame clones alone and is incomplete. The sample includes 100,000 to 150,000 clones, about 90% seen only once; the top ten take 1.5% to 2%. The V gene is TRBV18, the J gene TRBJ1-3; no firm D call. This sample comprised peripheral blood, obtained 28 days after the second AZD1222 dose. This clonotype was sampled from an adult who received the AZD1222 COVID-19 vaccine. CDR3 in DNA: TGTGCCAGCTCACCACCCGGGGTAGGACGCTCTGGAAACACCATATATTTT. Its translation: CASSPPGVGRSGNTIYF.